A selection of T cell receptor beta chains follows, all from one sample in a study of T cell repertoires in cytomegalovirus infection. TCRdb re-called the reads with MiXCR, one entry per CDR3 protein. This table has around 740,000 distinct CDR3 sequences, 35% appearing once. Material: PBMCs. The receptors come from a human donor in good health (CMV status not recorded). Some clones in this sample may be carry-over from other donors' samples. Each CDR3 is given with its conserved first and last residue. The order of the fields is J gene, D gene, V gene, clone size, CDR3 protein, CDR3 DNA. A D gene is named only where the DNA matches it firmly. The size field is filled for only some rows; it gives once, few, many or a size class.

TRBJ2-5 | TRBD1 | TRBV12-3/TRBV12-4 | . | CASSLIGTGPQETQYF | TGTGCCAGCAGTTTAATAGGGACAGGCCCCCAAGAGACCCAGTACTTC
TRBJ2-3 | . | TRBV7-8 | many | CASSRFPDTSTDTQYF | TGTGCCAGCAGCCGATTCCCGGACACTAGCACAGATACGCAGTATTTT
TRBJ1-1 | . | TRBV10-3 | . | CAIRTPGQNTEAFF | TGTGCCATCAGGACTCCAGGCCAGAACACTGAAGCTTTCTTT
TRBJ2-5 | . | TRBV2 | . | CASKGRRGREETQYF | TGTGCCAGCAAGGGGAGGAGGGGCCGTGAAGAGACCCAGTACTTC
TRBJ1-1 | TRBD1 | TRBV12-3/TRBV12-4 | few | CASSSDRVPMGTEAFF | TGTGCCAGCAGTTCAGACAGGGTCCCTATGGGGACTGAAGCTTTCTTT
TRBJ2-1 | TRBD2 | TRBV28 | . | CASSLFPRAGGSNEQFF | TGTGCCAGCAGTTTATTCCCACGAGCGGGAGGGTCAAATGAGCAGTTCTTC
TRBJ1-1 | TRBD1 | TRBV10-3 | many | CAISQSGTDFMNTEAFF | TGTGCCATCAGCCAGTCCGGGACAGACTTCATGAACACTGAAGCTTTCTTT
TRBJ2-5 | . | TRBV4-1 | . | CASSQEGPGKETQYF | TGCGCCAGCAGCCAAGAAGGTCCCGGGAAAGAGACCCAGTACTTC
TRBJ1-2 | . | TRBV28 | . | CASTGPAYYGYTF | TGTGCCAGCACGGGACCGGCCTACTATGGCTACACCTTC
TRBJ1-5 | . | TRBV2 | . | CASSEAGGFGNQPQHF | TGTGCCAGCAGTGAAGCCGGGGGGTTTGGCAATCAGCCCCAGCATTTT
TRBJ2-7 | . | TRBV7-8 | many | CASSPGVERDEQYF | TGTGCCAGCAGCCCCGGAGTGGAAAGGGACGAGCAGTACTTC
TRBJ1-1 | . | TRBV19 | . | CASSWNLGETEAFF | TGTGCCAGTAGTTGGAACCTGGGAGAGACTGAAGCTTTCTTT
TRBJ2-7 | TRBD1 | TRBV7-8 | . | CASSPPNRDRGTYEQYF | TGTGCCAGCAGCCCCCCGAACCGGGACAGGGGCACGTACGAGCAGTACTTC
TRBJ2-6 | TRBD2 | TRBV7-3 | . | CASSLSLAVGANVLTF | TGTGCCAGCAGCTTAAGTCTAGCGGTTGGGGCCAACGTCCTGACTTTC
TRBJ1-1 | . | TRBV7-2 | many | CASSLAPEAFF | TGTGCCAGCAGCTTAGCCCCTGAAGCTTTCTTT
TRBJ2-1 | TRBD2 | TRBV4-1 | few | CASSQAERAGGNNEQFF | TGCGCCAGCAGCCAAGCGGAGCGAGCGGGGGGTAACAATGAGCAGTTCTTC